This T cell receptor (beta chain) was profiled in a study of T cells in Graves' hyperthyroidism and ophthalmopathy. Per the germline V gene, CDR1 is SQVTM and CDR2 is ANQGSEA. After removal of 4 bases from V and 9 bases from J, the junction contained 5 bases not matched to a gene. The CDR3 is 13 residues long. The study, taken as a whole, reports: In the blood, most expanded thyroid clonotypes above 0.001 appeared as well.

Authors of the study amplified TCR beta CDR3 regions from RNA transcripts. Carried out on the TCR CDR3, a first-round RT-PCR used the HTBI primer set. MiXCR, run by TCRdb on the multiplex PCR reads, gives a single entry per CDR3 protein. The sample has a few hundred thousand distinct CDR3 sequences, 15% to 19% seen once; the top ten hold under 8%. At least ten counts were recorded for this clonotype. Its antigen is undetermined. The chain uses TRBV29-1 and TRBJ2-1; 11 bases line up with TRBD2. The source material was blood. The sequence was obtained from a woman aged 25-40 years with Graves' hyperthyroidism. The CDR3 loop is CSVAGLAELEQFF. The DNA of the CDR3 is TGCAGCGTTGCGGGACTAGCGGAACTTGAGCAGTTCTTC.